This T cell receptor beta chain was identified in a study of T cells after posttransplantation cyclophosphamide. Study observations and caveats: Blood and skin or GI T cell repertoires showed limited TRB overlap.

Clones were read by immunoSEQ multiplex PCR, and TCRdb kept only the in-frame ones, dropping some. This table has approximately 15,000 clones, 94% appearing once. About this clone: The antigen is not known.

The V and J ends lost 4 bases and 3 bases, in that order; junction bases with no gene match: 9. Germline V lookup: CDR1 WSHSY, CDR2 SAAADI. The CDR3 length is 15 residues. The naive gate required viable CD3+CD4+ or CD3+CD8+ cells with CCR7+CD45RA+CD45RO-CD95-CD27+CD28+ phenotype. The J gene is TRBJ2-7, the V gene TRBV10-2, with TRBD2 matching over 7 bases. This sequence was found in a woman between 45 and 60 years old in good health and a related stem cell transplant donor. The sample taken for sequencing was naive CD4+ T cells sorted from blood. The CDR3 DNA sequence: TGCGCCAGCAGTGGGCCAGCGCGGGGGTACTACGAGCAGTACTTC. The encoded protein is CASSGPARGYYEQYF.